This TCR beta chain was identified in a study of blood T cell repertoires in COVID-19. Study context: Samples came from the United States, Italy and Spain, spanning acute and convalescent COVID-19. PBMCs, B-cell-depleted T cells, or T cells provided the cDNA or gDNA that made up the material.

Authors' data handling: Amplifying reference gene primers gave estimates of nucleated cell counts. Assay: immunoSEQ multiplex PCR; the TCRdb copy retains only in-frame clones and omits some. That table supplies the V and J calls and clone size; D and trimming were determined from the DNA. The sample carries approximately 96,000 clones, more than 65% recorded once. The J segment lost 4 bases and the V segment lost 3 bases, leaving 4 bases of the junction unmatched. Germline CDR1 and CDR2: LNHDA and SQIVND (reference sequence). The CDR3 covers 17 residues. Material for sequencing was peripheral blood. The rearrangement joins TRBV19 to TRBJ2-2, with TRBD2 matching over 14 bases. The clonotype comes from a woman aged 80 or older with acute or convalescent COVID-19. The CDR3 nucleotides read TGTGCCAGTAGTATTCGACTAGCGGGGGGGCCCACCGGGGAGCTGTTTTTT. Protein: CASSIRLAGGPTGELFF.